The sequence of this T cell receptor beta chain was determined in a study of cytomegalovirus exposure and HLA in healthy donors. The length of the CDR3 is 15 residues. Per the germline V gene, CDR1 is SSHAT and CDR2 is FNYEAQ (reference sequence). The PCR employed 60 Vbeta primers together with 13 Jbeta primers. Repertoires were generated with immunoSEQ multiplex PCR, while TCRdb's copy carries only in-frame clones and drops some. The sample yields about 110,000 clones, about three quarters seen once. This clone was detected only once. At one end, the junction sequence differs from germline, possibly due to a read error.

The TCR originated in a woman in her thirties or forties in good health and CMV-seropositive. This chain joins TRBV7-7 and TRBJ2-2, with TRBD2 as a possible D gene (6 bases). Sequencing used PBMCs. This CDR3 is CASSSSGANTGELFF. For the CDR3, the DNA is TGTGCTAGCAGCTCCTCGGGGGCGAACACCGGGGAGCTGTTTTTT.